Shown below are 20 T cell receptor beta chains from a single sample sequenced in a study of technical replicates of blood from a handful of donors. Clones were sequenced by immunoSEQ multiplex PCR, and TCRdb holds only the in-frame ones, with some missing. The sample holds 65,000 to 80,000 clones, nearly 95% seen once. The sample was T cells isolated from PBMCs. The receptors were sampled from a human donor in good health.

The chain links TRBV9 to TRBJ1-4; a possible D gene is TRBD1 (6 bases). The V and J ends lost 2 bases and 5 bases respectively, with 13 bases between them. From germline, CDR1 is SGDLS and CDR2 YYNGEE. The CDR3 is made up of 15 amino acids. The CDR3 spells CASSVLGGANEKLFF. CDR3 coding DNA: TGTGCCAGCAGCGTTCTTGGGGGCGCGAATGAAAAACTGTTTTTT.

This clone was counted a single time. The chain has TRBV11-3 and TRBJ2-3; 16 nucleotides line up with TRBD2. Germline V gene sequence: CDR1 SGHNT, CDR2 YENEEA. The ends lost 0 bases at V and 3 bases at J; junction bases unmatched: 0. The CDR3 consists of 17 residues. The CDR3 DNA reads TGTGCCAGCAGCTTAGAGGGACTAGCGGGAGGGACAGATACGCAGTATTTT. Its protein is CASSLEGLAGGTDTQYF.

This rearrangement joins TRBV4-3 to TRBJ1-5, with 10 bases matching TRBD1. The CDR3 has 18 residues. J was trimmed by 7 bases and V by 0 bases; bases with no gene match: 12. CDR1 and CDR2 from the germline V gene are LGHNA and YSLEER. The CDR3 is CASSQEPTGGESGQPQHF. The CDR3 DNA reads as TGCGCCAGCAGCCAAGAACCGACAGGGGGCGAATCTGGCCAGCCCCAGCATTTT.

Only one count was recorded for this clone. This chain joins TRBV19 and TRBJ1-1; 9 bases agree with TRBD1. Germline V gene lookup returns CDR1 LNHDA and CDR2 SQIVND (reference sequence). This CDR3 is built from 14 residues. Germline trimming cut 3 bases from V and 5 bases from J; bases unmatched to any gene: 4. The CDR3 DNA is TGTGCCAGTAGTATTTACAGGGGGCAGACTGAAGCTTTCTTT. As protein: CASSIYRGQTEAFF. The whole variable domain, remainder taken from reference TRBV19 and TRBJ1-1, is DGGITQSPKYLFRKEGQNVTLSCEQNLNHDAMYWYRQDPGQGLRLIYYSQIVNDFQKGDIAEGYSVSREKKESFPLTVTSAQKNPTAFYLCASSIYRGQTEAFFGQGTRLTVV.

The V gene is TRBV7-9, the J gene TRBJ1-2, with D perhaps TRBD1 (6 bases). Per germline, CDR1 SEHNR and CDR2 FQNEAQ (reference sequence). V gave up 3 bases and J gave up 4 bases, with 12 bases separating them. CDR3 size: 14 residues. The CDR3 DNA follows: TGTGCCAGCAGCTTGGACAGCGCATTCTATGGCTACACCTTC. Protein product: CASSLDSAFYGYTF.

V and J are TRBV25-1 and TRBJ2-1; a possible D gene is TRBD2 (6 bases). CDR1 is MGHDK, CDR2 SYGVNS, per germline. V lost 5 bases to trimming and J lost 4 bases, with 9 bases between them. The CDR3 totals 13 residues. The CDR3 sequence is CASSHAGYNEQFF. In nucleotides, the CDR3 is TGTGCCAGCAGTCATGCGGGGTACAATGAGCAGTTCTTC.

V usage is TRBV4-3 and J usage is TRBJ1-5, with a weak D call TRBD1 (5 bases). The CDR3 has 15 amino acids. Germline CDR1 is LGHNA and CDR2 is YSLEER. Trimming took 2 bases from V and 2 from J, leaving 10 bases between them. Written as DNA, the CDR3 is TGCGCCAGCAGCCAACTTCAGGGTGGCAATCAGCCCCAGCATTTT. Its protein is CASSQLQGGNQPQHF.

Only one count was recorded for this clone. The chain couples TRBV5-1 to TRBJ2-5, with 7 bases lining up with TRBD1. The CDR3 consists of 15 residues. Germline CDR1 reads SGHRS; CDR2 reads YFSETQ. The ends lost 7 bases at V and 5 bases at J; junction bases unmatched: 14. Written as DNA, the CDR3 is TGCGCCAGCGGTACCGGGACAGCACCAACCGAGACCCAGTACTTC. Encoded protein: CASGTGTAPTETQYF.

This clone was recorded once. The CDR3 sequence: CASSLVGTSGNEQFF. The CDR3 DNA is TGTGCCAGCAGCTTAGTCGGGACTAGCGGGAATGAGCAGTTCTTC. V gene TRBV7-9 combines with J gene TRBJ2-1; 12 positions match TRBD2. The CDR3 length is 15 residues. With V trimmed by 1 base and J by 7 bases, 2 bases remained unmatched. Germline CDR1 reads SEHNR; CDR2 reads FQNEAQ (reference sequence). The whole variable domain, filled in from reference TRBV7-9 and TRBJ2-1, reads DTGVSQNPRHKITKRGQNVTFRCDPISEHNRLYWYRQTLGQGPEFLTYFQNEAQLEKSRLLSDRFSAERPKGSFSTLEIQRTEQGDSAMYLCASSLVGTSGNEQFFGPGTRLTVL.

This sequence joins TRBV13 and TRBJ2-7; no definite D call. The germline V gene has CDR1 PRHDT and CDR2 FYEKMQ (reference sequence). The CDR3 spans 14 residues. Between the trimmed V and J ends, which lost 2 bases and 7 bases, there was a span of 15 bases. CDR3 loop: CASSLSQFYGEQYF. The CDR3 DNA follows: TGTGCCAGCAGCTTATCACAGTTTTATGGTGAGCAGTACTTC.

The chain links TRBV19 to TRBJ2-7, with D perhaps TRBD2 (6 bases). Germline V gives CDR1 LNHDA, CDR2 SQIVND (reference sequence). The CDR3 is 14 residues long. V gave up 1 base and J gave up 1 base, with 8 bases separating them. The CDR3 DNA reads as TGTGCCAGTAGTATAGCGGGAGAGTCCTACGAGCAGTACTTC. It yields the protein CASSIAGESYEQYF.

The CDR3 reads CASTPAGSYEQYF. The CDR3 region has the DNA TGTGCCAGCACCCCCGCGGGCTCCTACGAGCAGTACTTC. This chain joins TRBV6-5 and TRBJ2-7; a possible D gene is TRBD2 (5 bases). The length of the CDR3 is 13 residues. Germline lookup yields CDR1 MNHEY and CDR2 SVGAGI. The V and J ends lost 7 bases and 0 bases respectively, with 10 bases between them.

The chain has TRBV2 and TRBJ2-7; 12 nucleotides line up with TRBD2. Germline CDR1 reads SNHLY; CDR2 reads FYNNEI. The CDR3 runs 16 residues. The V gene end was trimmed by 4 bases and the J gene end by 3 bases; junction bases not matched to a gene: 7. The CDR3 sequence: CASSVFGTSGHYEQYF. The CDR3 nucleotides read TGTGCCAGCAGTGTGTTTGGGACTAGCGGGCACTACGAGCAGTACTTC.

The CDR3 DNA follows: TGCGCCAGCAGCTTGGCTGGGACTAGCCCGGATGAGCAGTTCTTC. Protein product: CASSLAGTSPDEQFF. The chain is built from TRBV5-1 and TRBJ2-1; TRBD2 matches at 9 bases. The length of the CDR3 is 15 residues. The V gene end was trimmed by 0 bases and the J gene end by 8 bases; junction bases not matched to a gene: 6. Germline-derived CDR1 and CDR2 are SGHRS and YFSETQ.

The rearrangement links TRBV19 to TRBJ1-1, with 8 bases matching TRBD1. Per the germline V gene, CDR1 is LNHDA and CDR2 is SQIVND (reference sequence). The junction had 2 bases not matched to a gene; V was cut back by 5 bases and J by 6 bases. CDR3 length equals 12 residues. The CDR3 DNA reads as TGTGCCAGTAGTTCGACAGGGGCTGAAGCTTTCTTT. Amino acids: CASSSTGAEAFF.

The V and J genes are TRBV28 and TRBJ1-5, with no clear D. V lost 8 bases, J lost 6 bases, and 8 bases lay in between. The germline V gene has CDR1 MDHEN and CDR2 SYDVKM. CDR3 size: 11 residues. This chain's CDR3 is CASASRQPQHF. CDR3 coding DNA: TGTGCCAGCGCTAGTCGTCAGCCCCAGCATTTT.

This clone has only one observation. The chain couples TRBV27 to TRBJ2-7, with 11 bases lining up with TRBD1. V trimming: 6 bases; J trimming: 3 bases; junction bases outside the gene matches: 4. Per the germline V gene, CDR1 is MNHEY and CDR2 is SMNVEV (reference sequence). The CDR3 consists of 14 residues. DNA of the CDR3: TGTGCCAGCAGGCCGGGACAGGGGGACTACGAGCAGTACTTC. Residues: CASRPGQGDYEQYF.

By share of the sample, this clone is medium-sized. This chain links TRBV9 with TRBJ2-3; D possibly corresponds to TRBD1 (5 bases). Trimming took 1 base from V and 0 from J, leaving 9 bases between them. Germline CDR1 reads SGDLS; CDR2 reads YYNGEE. This CDR3 is built from 15 residues. The CDR3 DNA reads TGTGCCAGCAGCGTACGCCCAGGGAGCACAGATACGCAGTATTTT. Translation: CASSVRPGSTDTQYF.

V gene TRBV4-2 combines with J gene TRBJ2-1, with TRBD2 identical over 10 bases. The germline V gene has CDR1 LGHNA and CDR2 YNFKEQ. The CDR3 is made up of 16 amino acids. Trimming at V came to 1 base and at J to 7 bases, leaving 7 bases not matched to a gene. The CDR3 bases are TGTGCCAGCAGCCAAGTTTGGACTAGCGGACTAAATGAGCAGTTCTTC. This encodes CASSQVWTSGLNEQFF.

In DNA form, the CDR3 reads TGTGCCAGCAGCGGAGGGATGTGGCTGAAAGCTTTCTTT. This sequence encodes CASSGGMWLKAFF. This chain connects TRBV7-9 to TRBJ1-1; D not resolved. Germline loops: CDR1 SEHNR, CDR2 FQNEAQ (reference sequence). Deletions cut 5 bases from V and 9 bases from J, with 16 bases between. This CDR3 is built from 13 residues.